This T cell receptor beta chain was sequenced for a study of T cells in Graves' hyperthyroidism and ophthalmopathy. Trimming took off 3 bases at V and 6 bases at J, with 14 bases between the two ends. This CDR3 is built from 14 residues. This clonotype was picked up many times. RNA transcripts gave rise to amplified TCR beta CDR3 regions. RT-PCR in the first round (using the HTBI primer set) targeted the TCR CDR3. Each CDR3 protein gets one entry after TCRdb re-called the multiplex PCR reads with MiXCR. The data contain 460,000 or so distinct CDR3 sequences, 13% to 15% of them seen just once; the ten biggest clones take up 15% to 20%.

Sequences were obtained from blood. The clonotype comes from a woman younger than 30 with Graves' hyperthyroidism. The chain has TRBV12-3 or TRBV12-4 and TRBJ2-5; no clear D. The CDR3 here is CASSFVITSKTQYF. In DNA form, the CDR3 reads TGTGCCAGCAGTTTTGTCATAACCTCAAAGACCCAGTACTTC.